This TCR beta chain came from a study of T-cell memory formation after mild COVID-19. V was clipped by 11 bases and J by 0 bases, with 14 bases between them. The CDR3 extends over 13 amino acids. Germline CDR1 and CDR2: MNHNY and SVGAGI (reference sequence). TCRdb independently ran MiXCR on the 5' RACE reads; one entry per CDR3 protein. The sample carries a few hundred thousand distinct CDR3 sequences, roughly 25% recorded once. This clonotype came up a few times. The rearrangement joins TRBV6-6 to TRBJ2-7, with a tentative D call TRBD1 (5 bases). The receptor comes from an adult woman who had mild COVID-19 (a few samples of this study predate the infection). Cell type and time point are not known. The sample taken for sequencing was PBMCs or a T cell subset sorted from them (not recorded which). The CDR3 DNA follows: TGTGCCGCTGCGCGCAGGGCCTCCTACGAGCAGTACTTC. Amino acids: CAAARRASYEQYF.